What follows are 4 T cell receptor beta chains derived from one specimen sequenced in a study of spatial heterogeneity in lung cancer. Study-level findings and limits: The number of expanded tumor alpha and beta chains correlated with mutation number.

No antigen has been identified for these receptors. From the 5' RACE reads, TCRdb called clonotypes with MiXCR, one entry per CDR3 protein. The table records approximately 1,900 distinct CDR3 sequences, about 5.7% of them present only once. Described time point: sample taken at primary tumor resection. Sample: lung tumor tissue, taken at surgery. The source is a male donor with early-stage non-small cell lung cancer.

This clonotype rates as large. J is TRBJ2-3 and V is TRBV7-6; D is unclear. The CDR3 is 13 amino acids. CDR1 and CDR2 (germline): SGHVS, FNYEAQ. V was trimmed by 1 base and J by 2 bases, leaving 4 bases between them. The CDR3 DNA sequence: TGTGCCAGCAGCTTAGTCAACACAGATACGCAGTATTTT. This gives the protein CASSLVNTDTQYF.

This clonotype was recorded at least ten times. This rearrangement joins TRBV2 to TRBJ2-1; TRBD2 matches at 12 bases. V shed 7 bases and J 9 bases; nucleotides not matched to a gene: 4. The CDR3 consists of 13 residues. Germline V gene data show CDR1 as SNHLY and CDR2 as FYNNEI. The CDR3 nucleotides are TGTGCCAGCATCCTAGCGGGAGGGGCTGAGCAGTTCTTC. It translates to CASILAGGAEQFF. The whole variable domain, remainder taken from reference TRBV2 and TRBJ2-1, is EPEVTQTPSHQVTQMGQEVILRCVPISNHLYFYWYRQILGQKVEFLVSFYNNEISEKSEIFDDQFSVERPDGSNFTLKIRSTKLEDSAMYFCASILAGGAEQFFGPGTRLTVL.

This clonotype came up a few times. The CDR3 DNA is TGCAGTGCTAGAACTAGCGGGAGGAGATTCGGGGGTTACGAGCAGTACTTC. Translated, it gives CSARTSGRRFGGYEQYF. The V gene is TRBV20-1, the J gene TRBJ2-7; 12 bases agree with TRBD2. Germline-derived CDR1 and CDR2 are DFQATT and SNEGSKA (reference sequence). V shed 2 bases and J 4 bases; nucleotides not matched to a gene: 12. The CDR3 covers 17 residues.

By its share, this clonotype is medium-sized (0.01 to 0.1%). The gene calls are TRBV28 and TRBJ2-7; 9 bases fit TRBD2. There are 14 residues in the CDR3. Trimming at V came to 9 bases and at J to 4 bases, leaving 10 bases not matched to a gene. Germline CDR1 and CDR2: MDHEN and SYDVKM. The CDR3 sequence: CASFNSGSVYEQYF. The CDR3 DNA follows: TGTGCCAGTTTCAATAGCGGGAGTGTGTACGAGCAGTACTTC. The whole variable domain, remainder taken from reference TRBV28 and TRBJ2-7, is DVKVTQSSRYLVKRTGEKVFLECVQDMDHENMFWYRQDPGLGLRLIYFSYDVKMKEKGDIPEGYSVSREKKERFSLILESASTNQTSMYLCASFNSGSVYEQYFGPGTRLTVT.